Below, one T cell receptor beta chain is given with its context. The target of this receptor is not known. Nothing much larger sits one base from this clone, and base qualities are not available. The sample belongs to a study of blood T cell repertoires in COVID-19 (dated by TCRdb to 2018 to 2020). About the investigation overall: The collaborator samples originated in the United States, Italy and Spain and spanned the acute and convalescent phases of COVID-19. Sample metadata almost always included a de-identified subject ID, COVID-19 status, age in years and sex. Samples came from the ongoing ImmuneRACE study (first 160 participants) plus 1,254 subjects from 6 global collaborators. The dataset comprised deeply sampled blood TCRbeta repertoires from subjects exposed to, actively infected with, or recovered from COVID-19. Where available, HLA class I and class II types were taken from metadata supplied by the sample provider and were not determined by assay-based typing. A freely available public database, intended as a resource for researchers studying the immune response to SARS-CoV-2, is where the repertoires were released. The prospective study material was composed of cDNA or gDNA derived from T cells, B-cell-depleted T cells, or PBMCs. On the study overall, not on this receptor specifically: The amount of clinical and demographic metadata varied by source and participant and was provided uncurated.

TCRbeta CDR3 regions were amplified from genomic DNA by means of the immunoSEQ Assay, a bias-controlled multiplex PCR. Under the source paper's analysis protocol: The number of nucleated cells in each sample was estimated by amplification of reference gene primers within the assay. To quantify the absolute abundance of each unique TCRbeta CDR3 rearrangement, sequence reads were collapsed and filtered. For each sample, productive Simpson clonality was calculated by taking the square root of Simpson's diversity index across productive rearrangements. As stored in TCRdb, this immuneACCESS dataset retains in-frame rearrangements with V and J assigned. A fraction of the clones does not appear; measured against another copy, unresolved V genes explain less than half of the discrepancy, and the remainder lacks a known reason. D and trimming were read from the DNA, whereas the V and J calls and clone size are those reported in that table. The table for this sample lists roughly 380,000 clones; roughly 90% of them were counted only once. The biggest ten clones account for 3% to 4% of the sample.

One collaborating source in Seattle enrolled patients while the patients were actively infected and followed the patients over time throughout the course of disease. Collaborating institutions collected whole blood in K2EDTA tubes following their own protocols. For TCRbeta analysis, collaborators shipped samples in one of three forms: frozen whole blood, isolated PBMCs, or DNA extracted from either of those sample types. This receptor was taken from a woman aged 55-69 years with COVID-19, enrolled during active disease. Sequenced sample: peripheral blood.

Here is the DNA: TGCGCCAGCAGTATAGGGGGCGGTGGCTACACCTTC. Its coded protein is CASSIGGGGYTF. The rearranged segments are TRBV5-1 and TRBJ1-2; TRBD1 agrees with 7 junctional bases. The CDR3, cysteine through phenylalanine, is 12 amino acids long. This entry keeps only the CDR3 DNA: 36 bases, framed from base 1. For CDR1 and CDR2, the germline V gene lists SGHRS and YFSETQ. V trim: 5 bases; J trim: 7 bases; unmatched bases: 5.